What follows are 27 T cell receptor beta chains derived from one specimen sequenced in a study of OX40 agonist ivuxolimab in advanced cancers. Profiled with immunoSEQ multiplex PCR; TCRdb holds only in-frame clones, not every one. The sample consists of around 65,000 clones, 70% to 90% of them appearing once. Source: CD4+ or CD8+ T cells sorted from blood, taken in a trial of the OX40 agonist ivuxolimab. These receptors were taken from an adult with an advanced solid tumor such as melanoma, head and neck, liver or kidney cancer.

The chain employs TRBV30 and TRBJ2-5, with D possibly being TRBD1 or TRBD2 (6 bases each). Looked up from germline, CDR1 is GTSNPN and CDR2 is SVGIG (reference sequence). The CDR3 consists of 19 residues. Trimming removed 5 bases at V and 2 bases at J, with 30 bases between. DNA of the CDR3: TGTGCCTGGGGCATAAGATTGGGGGCGGGAAAGGTGGGTCAAGAGACCCAGTACTTC. Protein product: CAWGIRLGAGKVGQETQYF.

This chain uses TRBV30 with TRBJ2-3; 7 nucleotides match TRBD1. J was trimmed by 2 bases and V by 8 bases; bases with no gene match: 7. The CDR3 is 13 amino acids. The germline gives CDR1 GTSNPN, CDR2 SVGIG (reference sequence). CDR3 protein: CAHRQGPTDTQYF. In DNA, the CDR3 is TGTGCCCATCGACAGGGCCCCACAGATACGCAGTATTTT.

The rearrangement links TRBV4-3 to TRBJ1-6; D possibly corresponds to TRBD1 (6 bases). This CDR3 is 13 amino acids long. The germline V gene has CDR1 LGHNA and CDR2 YSLEER. V dropped 0 bases and J dropped 10 bases, with 7 bases sitting between them. CDR3 coding DNA: TGCGCCAGCAGCCAAGAGGGACAATCACCCCTCCACTTT. It specifies CASSQEGQSPLHF.

This chain joins TRBV5-1 and TRBJ1-1; D not resolved. V gave up 0 bases and J gave up 4 bases, with 13 bases separating them. The germline CDR1 and CDR2 sequences are SGHRS and YFSETQ. This CDR3 spans 15 amino acids. CDR3 amino acids: CASSLGTPLGTEAFF. Here the CDR3 DNA reads TGCGCCAGCAGCTTGGGGACCCCTCTCGGCACTGAAGCTTTCTTT.

The CDR3 coding sequence is TGTGCCACCAAGGGGGGGAATGAAAAACTGTTTTTT. Its translation is CATKGGNEKLFF. The chain employs TRBV6-6 and TRBJ1-4, with D maybe TRBD1 (6 bases). V lost 10 bases and J 5 bases, leaving 11 bases between the germline ends. Looked up from germline, CDR1 is MNHNY and CDR2 is SVGAGI (reference sequence). The CDR3 loop spans 12 amino acids.

In the case of this clone: An end of the junction differs from the germline gene, which may be a read error. Other DNA sequences in this specimen translate into the identical CDR3. The chain carries TRBV19 and TRBJ2-2; tentative D call: TRBD2 (6 bases). From germline, CDR1 is LNHDA and CDR2 SQIVND (reference sequence). CDR3 length: 14 amino acids. The CDR3 spells CASSIRLATGELFF. For the CDR3, the DNA is TGTGCCAGTAGTATAAGGCTAGCGACCGGAGAGCTGTTTTTT.

The chain couples TRBV6-1 to TRBJ1-4; D ambiguous. Per the germline V gene, CDR1 is MNHNS and CDR2 is SASEGT. This CDR3 region has 13 residues. V gave up 7 bases and J gave up 0 bases, with 6 bases separating them. The CDR3 DNA is TGTGCCAGCAAAGCCTCAACTAATGAAAAACTGTTTTTT. This encodes CASKASTNEKLFF.

As DNA, the CDR3 is TGTGCCAGCAGTGACTCCCCCAGGACAGTTAGAACATCAAACTACGAGCAGTACTTC. This translates into CASSDSPRTVRTSNYEQYF. This chain links TRBV6-4 with TRBJ2-7; D is possibly TRBD1 (6 bases). The germline V gene encodes CDR1 MRHNA and CDR2 SNTAGT. This CDR3 is built from 19 residues. V lost 0 bases and J lost 3, with 24 bases in between.

The chain combines TRBV28 with TRBJ2-3; tentative D call: TRBD2 (6 bases). V lost 2 bases to trimming and J lost 1 base, with 7 bases between them. Looked up from germline, CDR1 is MDHEN and CDR2 is SYDVKM. This CDR3 is 14 amino acids long. This CDR3 is CASSLRGGTDTQYF. For the CDR3, the DNA is TGTGCCAGCAGTTTACGCGGGGGCACAGATACGCAGTATTTT.

This chain joins TRBV5-6 and TRBJ2-2; TRBD2 agrees at 8 bases. This CDR3 is built from 13 residues. CDR1 is SGHDT, CDR2 YYEEEE, per germline. V dropped 7 bases and J dropped 5; count of bases not matched to a gene: 4. The CDR3 spells CASGGGPTGELFF. DNA for the CDR3: TGTGCCAGCGGCGGGGGGCCGACCGGGGAGCTGTTTTTT.

The chain employs TRBV6-5 and TRBJ2-3, with TRBD1 identical over 8 bases. J gave up 1 base and V 7 bases, and 4 bases lay outside the gene matches. The V gene's germline CDR1 is MNHEY and CDR2 SVGAGI. The CDR3 extends over 14 amino acids. This chain's CDR3 is CASTPGQGTDTQYF. CDR3 in DNA: TGTGCCAGCACCCCGGGACAGGGCACAGATACGCAGTATTTT.

The gene calls are TRBV6-1 and TRBJ1-1; D is undetermined. V lost 3 bases to trimming and J lost 1 base, with 15 bases between them. The CDR3 runs to 16 residues. CDR1 and CDR2 (germline): MNHNS, SASEGT. The CDR3 bases are TGTGCCAGCAGTGACATACACACCCCAGGGAACACTGAAGCTTTCTTT. As protein: CASSDIHTPGNTEAFF.

This clone was seen just once. The rearrangement joins TRBV5-1 to TRBJ1-3; 7 bases are shared with TRBD1. Germline V lookup: CDR1 SGHRS, CDR2 YFSETQ. The CDR3 has 19 residues. Trimming removed 4 bases from V and 0 bases from J; junction bases left unmatched: 16. The CDR3 protein is CASSLGTVSTAFSGNTIYF. The CDR3 DNA sequence: TGCGCCAGCAGCCTTGGGACAGTCTCAACCGCTTTCTCTGGAAACACCATATATTTT.

The rearrangement joins TRBV6-4 to TRBJ1-2; tentative D call: TRBD1 (5 bases). CDR3 length equals 11 residues. Trimming cost V 9 bases and J 5 bases, with 10 bases left between them. CDR1 and CDR2 (germline): MRHNA, SNTAGT. CDR3 residues: CAREGAYGYTF. The CDR3 DNA follows: TGTGCCAGGGAAGGGGCGTATGGCTACACCTTC.

V usage is TRBV6-5 and J usage is TRBJ1-1, with D perhaps TRBD1 (5 bases). Per germline, CDR1 MNHEY and CDR2 SVGAGI. This CDR3 is 15 amino acids long. V lost 6 bases and J lost 4, with 18 bases in between. Here the CDR3 DNA reads TGTGCCAGCAGGCGACAAGGCGGGGGAGGCACTGAAGCTTTCTTT. Protein sequence: CASRRQGGGGTEAFF.

This chain connects TRBV7-2 to TRBJ1-2; TRBD1 might be the D (6 bases). V was cut by 1 base and J by 2 bases, with 11 bases left in between. The V gene's germline CDR1 is SGHTA and CDR2 FQGNSA. The CDR3 loop spans 15 amino acids. This chain's CDR3 is CASSLDSTGNYGYTF. CDR3 nucleotides: TGTGCCAGCAGCTTAGACAGCACAGGGAACTATGGCTACACCTTC.

This sequence joins TRBV2 and TRBJ1-5; TRBD1 might be the D (6 bases). Germline V gene data show CDR1 as SNHLY and CDR2 as FYNNEI. V was trimmed by 7 bases and J by 4 bases, leaving 14 bases between them. This CDR3 is built from 14 residues. CDR3 sequence (DNA): TGTGCCAGCAAGGAAGGACAGCTAAATCAGCCCCAGCATTTT. The encoded protein is CASKEGQLNQPQHF. Full variable domain (missing parts from reference TRBV2 and TRBJ1-5): EPEVTQTPSHQVTQMGQEVILRCVPISNHLYFYWYRQILGQKVEFLVSFYNNEISEKSEIFDDQFSVERPDGSNFTLKIRSTKLEDSAMYFCASKEGQLNQPQHFGDGTRLSIL.

The genes are TRBV5-1 and TRBJ1-1, with D perhaps matching TRBD1 (6 bases). The CDR3 is 16 amino acids. Between the trimmed V and J ends, which lost 4 bases and 6 bases, there was a span of 22 bases. The germline V gene encodes CDR1 SGHRS and CDR2 YFSETQ. The CDR3 nucleotides are TGCGCCAGCAGCGCATCCGGGACACTTACTAGCGCTGAAGCTTTCTTT. It codes for CASSASGTLTSAEAFF.

V gene TRBV5-6 combines with J gene TRBJ2-1; 8 nucleotides align to TRBD1. CDR1 and CDR2 (germline): SGHDT, YYEEEE. Trimming removed 0 bases from V and 6 bases from J; junction bases left unmatched: 8. The CDR3 length is 16 residues. The chain's CDR3 is CASSLGGRTGSNEQFF. The DNA of the CDR3 is TGTGCCAGCAGCTTGGGAGGGCGGACAGGGTCCAATGAGCAGTTCTTC.

The J gene is TRBJ1-4, the V gene TRBV6-6, with 9 bases aligning to TRBD1. V was pared by 0 bases and J by 6 bases, with 5 bases of the junction left unmatched. The length of the CDR3 is 16 residues. CDR1 and CDR2 (germline): MNHNY, SVGAGI (reference sequence). CDR3 nucleotide sequence: TGTGCCAGCAGTTACTCGAGGGACAGGGTGGATGAAAAACTGTTTTTT. Its protein is CASSYSRDRVDEKLFF.

The chain uses TRBV2 and TRBJ1-2; tentative D call: TRBD1 (5 bases). Germline V CDR1 and CDR2: SNHLY, FYNNEI. V lost 5 bases, J lost 4 bases, and 11 bases lay in between. The CDR3 is made up of 13 amino acids. The CDR3 DNA follows: TGTGCCAGCAGTTACGGGGGGACCTATGGCTACACCTTC. Protein product: CASSYGGTYGYTF.

The J gene is TRBJ1-2, the V gene TRBV6-5; D remains ambiguous. This CDR3 region has 13 residues. V lost 4 bases, J lost 7 bases, and 13 bases lay in between. From germline, CDR1 is MNHEY and CDR2 SVGAGI. CDR3 loop: CASSLTAGPGYTF. The DNA of the CDR3 is TGTGCCAGCAGTTTAACAGCCGGGCCTGGCTACACCTTC.

The genes are TRBV5-7 and TRBJ1-1, with a tentative D call TRBD1 (5 bases). TRBV5-7 is sorted into the ORF group, with uncertain function. The CDR3 extends over 13 amino acids. The germline V and J ends were trimmed by 1 base and 2 bases, with 6 bases remaining between them. CDR3 in DNA: TGTGCCAGCAGCTTGCAGGGTAACACTGAAGCTTTCTTT. It specifies CASSLQGNTEAFF.

This sequence joins TRBV27 and TRBJ1-2, with D perhaps TRBD1 (5 bases). The ends were cut back, 2 bases at V and 4 bases at J, with 11 bases in the middle. The V gene's germline CDR1 is MNHEY and CDR2 SMNVEV (reference sequence). The CDR3 extends over 14 amino acids. The CDR3, as DNA: TGTGCCAGCAGTTTAGACGGGGCGGTCTATGGCTACACCTTC. Protein: CASSLDGAVYGYTF.

The chain is built from TRBV12-2 and TRBJ1-5. TRBV12-2 is classified as a pseudogene. The length of the CDR3 is 15 residues. CDR3 bases: TGTGCAAGTCGCTTGATCGGGCATAGCAATCAGCCCCAGCATTTT. Translated, it gives CASRLIGHSNQPQHF.

This rearrangement joins TRBV6-1 to TRBJ1-5; D is perhaps TRBD1 (5 bases). Germline CDR1 MNHNS, CDR2 SASEGT. The CDR3 spans 15 residues. Deletions cut 7 bases from V and 5 bases from J, with 18 bases between. CDR3 sequence: CASILTTRGDQPQHF. Here the CDR3 DNA reads TGTGCCAGCATCTTAACCACCCGGGGGGATCAGCCCCAGCATTTT.

The CDR3 nucleotides read TGTGCCAGCAGCCCCGAGAGGGTCATGGGGGGCTACACCTTC. Translation gives CASSPERVMGGYTF. The V gene is TRBV9, the J gene TRBJ1-2; D uncertain. The germline V and J ends were trimmed by 4 bases and 8 bases, with 18 bases remaining between them. Germline-derived CDR1 and CDR2 are SGDLS and YYNGEE. The CDR3 runs to 14 residues.